The 27 T cell receptor beta chains below were found in one sample sequenced in a study of shared clonotypes between healthy human individuals. TCRdb keeps only in-frame clones here, not all; method: immunoSEQ multiplex PCR. The repertoire includes millions of clones, about 92% of them detected once, and over 0.12% sits in the top ten. Sequenced input: naive CD4+ T cells sorted from blood. Subset noted: CD45RA+ positively selected. The origin of the receptors is a man in his late teens or twenties in good health.

The V and J genes are TRBV25-1 and TRBJ1-1; 9 bases match TRBD1. CDR3 length: 16 amino acids. After removal of 1 base from V and 6 bases from J, the junction contained 9 bases not matched to a gene. The germline gives CDR1 MGHDK, CDR2 SYGVNS. The CDR3 spells CASSESGQGGSAEAFF. In nucleotides, the CDR3 is TGTGCCAGCAGTGAATCGGGACAGGGAGGTTCTGCTGAAGCTTTCTTT.

The chain joins TRBV6-6 to TRBJ1-4; D unresolved. Trimming stripped 7 bases from V and 6 bases from J, with 15 bases between. CDR1 and CDR2 from the germline V gene are MNHNY and SVGAGI (reference sequence). The CDR3 is 14 residues long. CDR3 bases: TGTGCCAGCACCCCCCGGCTTCTCTATGAAAAACTGTTTTTT. Translation: CASTPRLLYEKLFF.

The J gene is TRBJ2-5, the V gene TRBV11-2, with D unclear. With 5 bases removed from V and 2 bases from J, the gap between germline ends came to 15 bases. CDR1 SGHAT and CDR2 FQNNGV come from the germline V gene. The CDR3 loop spans 15 amino acids. The CDR3 DNA is TGTGCCAGCAGCCCCAACCTTAGCCAACAAGAGACCCAGTACTTC. Residues: CASSPNLSQQETQYF.

This rearrangement joins TRBV7-8 to TRBJ2-5, with D perhaps matching TRBD2 (5 bases). The CDR3 consists of 14 residues. Trimming cost V 5 bases and J 4 bases, with 14 bases left between them. Looked up from germline, CDR1 is SGHVS and CDR2 is FQNEAQ. The CDR3 is CASSRSGGRETQYF. In DNA form, the CDR3 reads TGTGCCAGCAGCCGCTCTGGAGGCCGAGAGACCCAGTACTTC. The entire variable domain, with the rest obtained from reference TRBV7-8 and TRBJ2-5, is as follows: GAGVSQSPRYKVAKRGQDVALRCDPISGHVSLFWYQQALGQGPEFLTYFQNEAQLDKSGLPSDRFFAERPEGSVSTLKIQRTQQEDSAVYLCASSRSGGRETQYFGPGTRLLVL.

In its sample, this clone was seen a few times. The CDR3 DNA follows: TGTGCCAGCAGCGCGGGACAGGTGAACACTGAAGCTTTCTTT. It yields the protein CASSAGQVNTEAFF. The chain links TRBV7-9 to TRBJ1-1, with 8 bases lining up with TRBD1. V lost 5 bases and J lost 0; bases outside the gene matches: 2. Germline assignment: CDR1 SEHNR and CDR2 FQNEAQ (reference sequence). The CDR3 is made up of 14 amino acids.

The J gene is TRBJ2-1, the V gene TRBV7-2; no clear D gene. Trimming took off 1 base at V and 7 bases at J, with 8 bases between the two ends. Looked up from germline, CDR1 is SGHTA and CDR2 is FQGNSA. This CDR3 is 13 amino acids long. This CDR3 reads CASSLGVENEQFF. In DNA form, the CDR3 reads TGTGCCAGCAGCTTAGGGGTGGAGAATGAGCAGTTCTTC.

The chain joins TRBV18 to TRBJ1-5; D not resolved. The length of the CDR3 is 14 residues. CDR1 KGHSH and CDR2 LQKENI come from the germline V gene. V lost 2 bases and J lost 7, with 12 bases in between. CDR3 sequence: CASSPAETKQPQHF. CDR3 bases: TGTGCCAGCTCACCAGCGGAGACAAAACAGCCCCAGCATTTT.

This clone has more than one count but fewer than ten. The rearrangement uses TRBV2 and TRBJ1-6; no definite D call. V was clipped by 4 bases and J by 5 bases, with 6 bases between them. Germline CDR1 SNHLY, CDR2 FYNNEI. CDR3 length equals 13 residues. This chain's CDR3 is CASSGRDNSPLHF. The CDR3 DNA reads TGTGCCAGCAGTGGAAGGGATAATTCACCCCTCCACTTT.

CDR3 protein: CAIRGDISTDTQYF. In DNA, the CDR3 is TGTGCCATCCGCGGCGACATATCCACAGATACGCAGTATTTT. The V call is TRBV10-3, the J call TRBJ2-3; the D is unclear. The V gene's germline CDR1 is ENHRY and CDR2 SYGVKD. Trimming stripped 8 bases from V and 2 bases from J, with 14 bases between. There are 14 residues in the CDR3.

The chain combines TRBV30 with TRBJ2-3; D possibly matches TRBD1 or TRBD2 (5 bases each). The CDR3 is 13 amino acids. Germline V gene data show CDR1 as GTSNPN and CDR2 as SVGIG (reference sequence). V was shortened by 2 bases and J by 4 bases, with 10 bases between the two germline ends. CDR3 protein: CAWSLGGADTQYF. CDR3 bases: TGTGCCTGGAGTCTTGGGGGTGCAGATACGCAGTATTTT.

As to this clone: This specimen includes other DNA sequences encoding the same CDR3. In DNA form, the CDR3 reads TGTGCCAGCTCACCGGGACAGATTAACTATGGCTACACCTTC. This translates into CASSPGQINYGYTF. The V and J genes are TRBV18 and TRBJ1-2, with 7 bases lining up with TRBD1. Germline V CDR1 and CDR2: KGHSH, LQKENI. Trimming at V came to 3 bases and at J to 1 base, leaving 2 bases not matched to a gene. The CDR3 runs 14 residues. The full variable domain, its missing parts supplied by reference TRBV18 and TRBJ1-2, is NAGVMQNPRHLVRRRGQEARLRCSPMKGHSHVYWYRQLPEEGLKFMVYLQKENIIDESGMPKERFSAEFPKEGPSILRIQQVVRGDSAAYFCASSPGQINYGYTFGSGTRLTVV.

This chain connects TRBV5-5 to TRBJ2-2; no reliable D call. CDR1 SGHKS and CDR2 YYEKEE come from the germline V gene (reference sequence). V lost 0 bases and J lost 1, with 7 bases in between. The CDR3 has 15 residues. In DNA, the CDR3 is TGTGCCAGCAGCTTGGAGGGTCTGAACACCGGGGAGCTGTTTTTT. It translates to CASSLEGLNTGELFF.

This chain links TRBV7-9 with TRBJ2-7; TRBD2 matches at 8 bases. The CDR3 contains 13 residues. With V trimmed by 4 bases and J by 6 bases, 5 bases remained unmatched. Germline CDR1 is SEHNR and CDR2 is FQNEAQ (reference sequence). CDR3: CASSSGLASEQYF. Written as DNA, the CDR3 is TGTGCCAGCAGCTCCGGACTAGCTTCCGAGCAGTACTTC.

V gene TRBV28 combines with J gene TRBJ2-7, with D possibly matching TRBD2 (7 bases). V was pared by 3 bases and J by 6 bases, with 15 bases between. Per germline, CDR1 MDHEN and CDR2 SYDVKM. This CDR3 region has 14 residues. The CDR3 spells CASSFGGALVEQYF. In DNA, the CDR3 is TGTGCCAGCAGTTTTGGGGGGGCGCTTGTCGAGCAGTACTTC.

This chain joins TRBV7-3 and TRBJ1-5; 7 nucleotides line up with TRBD1. The CDR3 loop spans 13 amino acids. CDR1 is SGHTA, CDR2 FQGTGA, per germline. After removal of 5 bases from V and 6 bases from J, the junction contained 4 bases not matched to a gene. The CDR3 region has the DNA TGTGCCAGCAGCCAGGGGGTGGGTCAGCCCCAGCATTTT. It specifies CASSQGVGQPQHF.

Only a few counts were recorded for this clone. The J gene is TRBJ1-2, the V gene TRBV6-1; 8 bases match TRBD1. Germline-derived CDR1 and CDR2 are MNHNS and SASEGT. The length of the CDR3 is 16 residues. Germline trimming cut 4 bases from V and 6 bases from J; bases unmatched to any gene: 13. The CDR3 loop is CASSGPWTGSPDGYTF. CDR3 coding DNA: TGTGCCAGCAGTGGACCCTGGACAGGGAGTCCGGATGGCTACACCTTC.

The chain is built from TRBV5-1 and TRBJ2-1; tentative D call: TRBD2 (6 bases). V was pared by 0 bases and J by 4 bases, with 14 bases between. This CDR3 is built from 16 residues. Looked up from germline, CDR1 is SGHRS and CDR2 is YFSETQ. The CDR3 here is CASSLVGGDPYNEQFF. CDR3 in DNA: TGCGCCAGCAGCTTGGTAGGCGGGGATCCATACAATGAGCAGTTCTTC.

The chain recombines TRBV7-9 with TRBJ1-1, with D perhaps TRBD1 (6 bases). V was shortened by 2 bases and J by 3 bases, with 10 bases between the two germline ends. CDR3 length equals 14 residues. CDR1 is SEHNR, CDR2 FQNEAQ, per germline (reference sequence). In nucleotides, the CDR3 is TGTGCCAGCAGCTTAATAGGGGGGCACACTGAAGCTTTCTTT. The encoded protein is CASSLIGGHTEAFF.

The count of this clone is one. This chain joins TRBV9 and TRBJ2-3; 9 bases line up with TRBD2. There are 14 residues in the CDR3. V dropped 3 bases and J dropped 6; count of bases not matched to a gene: 5. Germline values: CDR1 SGDLS, CDR2 YYNGEE. The CDR3 DNA sequence: TGTGCCAGCAGCGGTAGCGGGAGTGCGGATACGCAGTATTTT. Amino acids: CASSGSGSADTQYF.

This rearrangement joins TRBV7-3 to TRBJ1-1, with TRBD1 as a possible D gene (6 bases). Germline assignment: CDR1 SGHTA and CDR2 FQGTGA. Trimming pared 5 bases from V and 5 bases from J, leaving 21 bases between. The CDR3 is made up of 16 amino acids. Written as DNA, the CDR3 is TGTGCCAGCAGCGAAACCCCCCAGACAGGTGGTACTGAAGCTTTCTTT. It translates to CASSETPQTGGTEAFF.

The rearrangement uses TRBV5-1 and TRBJ1-1, with unresolved D. The CDR3 has 13 amino acids. Trimming left V 0 bases short and J 2 bases short, with 5 bases between. Germline V lookup: CDR1 SGHRS, CDR2 YFSETQ. In DNA form, the CDR3 reads TGCGCCAGCAGCTTGGCCATTAACACTGAAGCTTTCTTT. This translates into CASSLAINTEAFF. The variable domain in full, completed from reference TRBV5-1 and TRBJ1-1, reads KAGVTQTPRYLIKTRGQQVTLSCSPISGHRSVSWYQQTPGQGLQFLFEYFSETQRNKGNFPGRFSGRQFSNSRSEMNVSTLELGDSALYLCASSLAINTEAFFGQGTRLTVV.

The rearrangement joins TRBV6-1 to TRBJ2-4; D might be TRBD1 or TRBD2, each matching 5 bases. CDR1 MNHNS and CDR2 SASEGT come from the germline V gene. The CDR3 contains 13 residues. Trimming took 8 bases from V and 7 from J, leaving 15 bases between them. CDR3 in DNA: TGTGCCAGCCGAGGGCAGGGATTCAACATTCAGTACTTC. This translates into CASRGQGFNIQYF.

J is TRBJ2-5 and V is TRBV6-5, with TRBD2 identical over 8 bases. The germline V gene encodes CDR1 MNHEY and CDR2 SVGAGI. The CDR3 extends over 14 amino acids. V lost 2 bases to trimming and J lost 2 bases; unmatched junction nucleotides: 1. This CDR3 reads CASSYGTRQETQYF. The CDR3 nucleotides are TGTGCCAGCAGTTACGGGACTAGACAAGAGACCCAGTACTTC.

The rearrangement links TRBV6-5 to TRBJ2-7; 11 bases are a match to TRBD2. Germline V gene lookup returns CDR1 MNHEY and CDR2 SVGAGI. The CDR3 consists of 15 residues. Unmatched junction bases numbered 10, after V lost 5 bases and J lost 7 bases. CDR3 amino acids: CASSSLAGGPGEQYF. In nucleotides, the CDR3 is TGTGCCAGCAGTAGCTTAGCGGGAGGGCCGGGGGAGCAGTACTTC.

This rearrangement joins TRBV10-1 to TRBJ2-7; D is ambiguous. The CDR3 runs 15 residues. V was shortened by 1 base and J by 1 base, with 11 bases between the two germline ends. In germline, CDR1 is WNHNN, CDR2 SYGVQD (reference sequence). CDR3 in amino acids: CASSEYNTGSYEQYF. The CDR3 DNA reads TGCGCCAGCAGTGAGTATAACACGGGTTCCTACGAGCAGTACTTC.

The V gene is TRBV29-1, the J gene TRBJ2-6, with D uncertain. This CDR3 spans 13 amino acids. The V gene's germline CDR1 is SQVTM and CDR2 ANQGSEA. V dropped 3 bases and J dropped 3 bases, with 6 bases sitting between them. The DNA of the CDR3 is TGCAGCGTTGATGGCTTTGGGGCCAACGTCCTGACTTTC. Protein product: CSVDGFGANVLTF.

The chain has TRBV19 and TRBJ1-3, with D possibly TRBD1 on 6 matching bases. The CDR3 consists of 14 residues. V was trimmed by 7 bases and J by 0 bases, leaving 10 bases between them. The germline gives CDR1 LNHDA, CDR2 SQIVND (reference sequence). CDR3 in amino acids: CASITTGSGNTIYF. The CDR3 DNA reads as TGTGCCAGTATCACGACAGGCTCTGGAAACACCATATATTTT.